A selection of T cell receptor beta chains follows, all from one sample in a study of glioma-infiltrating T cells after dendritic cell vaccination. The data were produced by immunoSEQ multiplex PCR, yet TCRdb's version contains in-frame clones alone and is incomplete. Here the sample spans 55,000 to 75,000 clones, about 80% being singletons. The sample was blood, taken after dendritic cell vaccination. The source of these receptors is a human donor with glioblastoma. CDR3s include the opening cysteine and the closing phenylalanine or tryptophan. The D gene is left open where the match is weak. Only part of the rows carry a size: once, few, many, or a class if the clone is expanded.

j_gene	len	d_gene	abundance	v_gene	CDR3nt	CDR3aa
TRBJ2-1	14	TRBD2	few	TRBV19	TGTGCCACCGATAGCGGGGGGGCCTACAATGAGCAGTTCTTC	CATDSGGAYNEQFF
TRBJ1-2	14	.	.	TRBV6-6	TGTGCCAGCAGTTACGGGGCAGCCTTGAGTGACTACACCTTC	CASSYGAALSDYTF
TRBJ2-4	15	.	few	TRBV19	TGTGCCAGTACCCCACGTTTGGGGGGCAAAAACATTCAGTACTTC	CASTPRLGGKNIQYF
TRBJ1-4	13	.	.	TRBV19	TGTGCCAGTAGTCGTTCCTATAATGAAAAACTGTTTTTT	CASSRSYNEKLFF
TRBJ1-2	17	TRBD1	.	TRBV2	TGTGCCAGCAGTGAAGCCTGGGGACAGGGGGCTACCTATGGCTACACCTTC	CASSEAWGQGATYGYTF
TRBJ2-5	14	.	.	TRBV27	TGTGCCAGCAGTACCAACAGGGTTAGGGAGACCCAGTACTTC	CASSTNRVRETQYF
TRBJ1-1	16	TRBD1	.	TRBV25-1	TGTGCCAGCAGTGAATTTACAGGGGGCGCGAACACTGAAGCTTTCTTT	CASSEFTGGANTEAFF
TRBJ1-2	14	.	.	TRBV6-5	TGTGCCAGCAGTTACTCGAACCAGGGGTATGGCTACACCTTC	CASSYSNQGYGYTF
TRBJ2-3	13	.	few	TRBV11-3	TGTGCCAGCAGGGGGACTGTAACAGATACGCAGTATTTT	CASRGTVTDTQYF
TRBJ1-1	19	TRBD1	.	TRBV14	TGTGCCAGCAGCCAAACCGGGACAGGCTCGGACAGCATGAACACTGAAGCTTTCTTT	CASSQTGTGSDSMNTEAFF
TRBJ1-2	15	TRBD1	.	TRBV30	TGTGCCTGGAGTGTGCTACAGGGGGCAAGGGATGGCTACACCTTC	CAWSVLQGARDGYTF
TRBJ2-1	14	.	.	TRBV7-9	TGTGCCAGCATCGACGTGGGGCTAAACAATGAGCAGTTCTTC	CASIDVGLNNEQFF
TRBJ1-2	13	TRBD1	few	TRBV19	TGTGCCAGTAGGGACAGGGGGACGAATGGCTACACCTTC	CASRDRGTNGYTF
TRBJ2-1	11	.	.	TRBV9	TGTGCCAGCAGCGTTAAGCATGAGCAGTTCTTC	CASSVKHEQFF
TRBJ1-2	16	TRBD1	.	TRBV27	TGTGCCAGCAGGACCTGGACAGGGGGCTCTAACTATGGCTACACCTTC	CASRTWTGGSNYGYTF
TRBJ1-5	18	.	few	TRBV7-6	TGTGCCAGCAGCTTAGCGTCGGGTAGGGAGAAGACGAGGCAGCCCCAGCATTTT	CASSLASGREKTRQPQHF
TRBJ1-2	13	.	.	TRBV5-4	TGTGCCAGCAGCTCAATTCTAAACTATGGCTACACCTTC	CASSSILNYGYTF
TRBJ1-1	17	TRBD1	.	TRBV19	TGTGCCAGTAGTATAGATCCGGGACAGCTATTGAACACTGAAGCTTTCTTT	CASSIDPGQLLNTEAFF
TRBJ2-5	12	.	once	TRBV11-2	TGTGCCAGCAGCCAGGAGGCGGGGACCCAGTACTTC	CASSQEAGTQYF
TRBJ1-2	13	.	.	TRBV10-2	TGCGCCAGCAGTGATACAGCCTCCTATGGCTACACCTTC	CASSDTASYGYTF
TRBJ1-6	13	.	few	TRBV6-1	TGTGCCAGCAGCGGGGGGAGGAATTCACCCCTCCACTTT	CASSGGRNSPLHF
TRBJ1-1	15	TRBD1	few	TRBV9	TGTGCCAGCAGCGTAGAGCCGGGACAGGGGGTGAAAGCTTTCTTT	CASSVEPGQGVKAFF
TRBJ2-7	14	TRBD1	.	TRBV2	TGTGCCAGCAGTGATCTGACAGGGTACGACGAGCAGTACTTC	CASSDLTGYDEQYF
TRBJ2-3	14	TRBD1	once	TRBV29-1	TGCAGCGTTGATGGGACAGGGGGCACAGATACGCAGTATTTT	CSVDGTGGTDTQYF
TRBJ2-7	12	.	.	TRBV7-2	TGTGCCAGCAGCTTAAACAGGGAAACTCAGTACTTC	CASSLNRETQYF
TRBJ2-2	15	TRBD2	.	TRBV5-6	TGTGCCAGCAGCTTGATCCCCCGGGGGGCCGGGGAGCTGTTTTTT	CASSLIPRGAGELFF
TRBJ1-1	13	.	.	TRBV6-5	TGTGCCAGCAACCAAGGACAAAACACTGAAGCTTTCTTT	CASNQGQNTEAFF
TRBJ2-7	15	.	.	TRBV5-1	TGCGCCAGCAGCGCCTCCGGAGGGCTCCGCTACGAGCAGTACTTC	CASSASGGLRYEQYF
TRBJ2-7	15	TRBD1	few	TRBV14	TGTGCCAGCAGCCCTTACCTAGACAGGGGTGGGGAGCAGTACTTC	CASSPYLDRGGEQYF
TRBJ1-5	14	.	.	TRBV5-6	TGTGCCAGCAGCTTGGGCAGCGACAATCAGCCCCAGCATTTT	CASSLGSDNQPQHF
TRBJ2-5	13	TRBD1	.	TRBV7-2	TGTGCCAGCAGTCAGGGGGCCGGGGAGACCCAGTACTTC	CASSQGAGETQYF
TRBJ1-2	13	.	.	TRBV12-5	TGTGCTAGTGGTTTGGACCCCGACACTGGCTACACCTTC	CASGLDPDTGYTF
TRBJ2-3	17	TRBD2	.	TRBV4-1	TGCGCCAGCAGCCAAGATGAGACGGGGGGGAACACAGATACGCAGTATTTT	CASSQDETGGNTDTQYF
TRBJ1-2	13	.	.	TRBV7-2	TGTGCCAGCAGCCAGACCCGGGTGCAAGGCTACACCTTC	CASSQTRVQGYTF
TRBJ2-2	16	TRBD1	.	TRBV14	TGTGCCAGCAGGCCCTCCGGGACAGCGAACACCGGGGAGCTGTTTTTT	CASRPSGTANTGELFF
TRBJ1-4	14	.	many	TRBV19	TGTGCCAGTAGTATGCTAGTTCCAAATGAAAAACTGTTTTTT	CASSMLVPNEKLFF
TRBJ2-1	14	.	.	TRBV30	TGTGCCTGGAGTGGGGTAGCCGAGTACAATGAGCAGTTCTTC	CAWSGVAEYNEQFF
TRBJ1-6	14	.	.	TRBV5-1	TGCGCCAGCAGCTTGGCCACGCAGAATTCACCCCTCCACTTT	CASSLATQNSPLHF
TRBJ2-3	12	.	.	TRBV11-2	TGTGCCAGCAGCCCCAGGGTAGATACGCAGTATTTT	CASSPRVDTQYF
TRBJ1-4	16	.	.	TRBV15	TGTGCCACCAGCAGAGGCCAGGGGCAGGGTAATGAAAAACTGTTTTTT	CATSRGQGQGNEKLFF
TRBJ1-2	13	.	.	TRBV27	TGTGCCAGCAGTTTACGGCAGGGCGGTGGCTACACCTTC	CASSLRQGGGYTF
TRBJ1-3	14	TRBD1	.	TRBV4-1	TGCGCCAGCAGCCCGGGACAGGGTGGAAACACCATATATTTT	CASSPGQGGNTIYF
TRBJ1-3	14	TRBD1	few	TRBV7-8	TGTGCCAGCAGCATCAGGGGGTCTGGAAACACCATATATTTT	CASSIRGSGNTIYF
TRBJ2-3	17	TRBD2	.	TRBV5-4	TGTGCCAGCAGCTCGGGACTAGCGGGGGGGCACACAGATACGCAGTATTTT	CASSSGLAGGHTDTQYF
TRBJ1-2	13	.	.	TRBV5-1	TGCGCCAGCAGCGAAGGGTGGGGCCATGGCTACACCTTC	CASSEGWGHGYTF
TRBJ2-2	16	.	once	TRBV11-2	TGTGCCAGCAGCTTAAGGGGGGGCCCAGGTCCGGGGGAGCTGTTTTTT	CASSLRGGPGPGELFF
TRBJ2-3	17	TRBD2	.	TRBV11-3	TGTGCCAGCAGCCCCCGGACTAGCGGGGGGGAGGTAGATACGCAGTATTTT	CASSPRTSGGEVDTQYF
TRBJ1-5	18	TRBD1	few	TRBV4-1	TGCGCCAGCAGCCCCACTAGGGACAGGAAAATGGGCAATCAGCCCCAGCATTTT	CASSPTRDRKMGNQPQHF
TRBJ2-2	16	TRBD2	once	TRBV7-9	TGTGCCAGCCCCCGGGGTAGCGGGGGTACCACCGGGGAGCTGTTTTTT	CASPRGSGGTTGELFF
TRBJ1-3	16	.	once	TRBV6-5	TGTGCCAGCAGTTACTCGAAGAGGGTCTCTGGAAACACCATATATTTT	CASSYSKRVSGNTIYF
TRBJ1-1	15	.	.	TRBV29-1	TGCAGCGTTGAAGATCGAAAAAACACAGACACTGAAGCTTTCTTT	CSVEDRKNTDTEAFF
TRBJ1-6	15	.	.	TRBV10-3	TGTGCCATCAGTGAGTCGGTACGGGGAAATTCACCCCTCCACTTT	CAISESVRGNSPLHF
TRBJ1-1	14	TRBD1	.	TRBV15	TGTGCCACCAGTCAGGACCGACAGGGCACTGAAGCTTTCTTT	CATSQDRQGTEAFF
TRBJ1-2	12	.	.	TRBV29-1	TGCAGCGTTTATGGTAGGGGTTGGGGCTACACCTTC	CSVYGRGWGYTF
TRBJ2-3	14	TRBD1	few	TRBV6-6	TGTGCCAGCAGTTTGAGGGGGCTGACAGATACGCAGTATTTT	CASSLRGLTDTQYF
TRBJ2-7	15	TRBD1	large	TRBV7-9	TGTGCCAGCTACTCGAATAACAGGGGGAACTACGAGCAGTACTTC	CASYSNNRGNYEQYF
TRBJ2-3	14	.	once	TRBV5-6	TGTGCCAGCAGCTTCAAGACAGAAACAGATACGCAGTATTTT	CASSFKTETDTQYF
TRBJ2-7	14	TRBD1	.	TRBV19	TGTGCCAGTAGTAAGGACAGGGTTTCCCACGAGCAGTACTTC	CASSKDRVSHEQYF
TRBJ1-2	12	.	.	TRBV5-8	TGTGCCAGCAGCTTGGTCGTCTATGGCTACACCTTC	CASSLVVYGYTF